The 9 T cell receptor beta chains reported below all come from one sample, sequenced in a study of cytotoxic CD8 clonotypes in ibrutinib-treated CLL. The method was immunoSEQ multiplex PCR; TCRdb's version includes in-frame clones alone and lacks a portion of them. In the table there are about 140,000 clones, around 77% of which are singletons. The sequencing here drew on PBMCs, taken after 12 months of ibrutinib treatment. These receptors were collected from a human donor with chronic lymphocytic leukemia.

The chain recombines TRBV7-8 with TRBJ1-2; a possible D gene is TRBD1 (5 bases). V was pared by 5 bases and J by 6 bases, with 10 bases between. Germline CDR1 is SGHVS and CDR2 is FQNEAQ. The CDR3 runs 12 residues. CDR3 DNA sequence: TGTGCCAGCAGCCCGACAGTAAATGGCTACACCTTC. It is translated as CASSPTVNGYTF.

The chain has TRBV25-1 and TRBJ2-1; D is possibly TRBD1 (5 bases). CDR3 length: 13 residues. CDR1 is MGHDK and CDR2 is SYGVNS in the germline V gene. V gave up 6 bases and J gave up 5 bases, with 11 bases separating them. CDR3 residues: CASSLPTDNEQFF. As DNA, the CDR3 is TGTGCCAGCAGCCTACCGACAGACAATGAGCAGTTCTTC.

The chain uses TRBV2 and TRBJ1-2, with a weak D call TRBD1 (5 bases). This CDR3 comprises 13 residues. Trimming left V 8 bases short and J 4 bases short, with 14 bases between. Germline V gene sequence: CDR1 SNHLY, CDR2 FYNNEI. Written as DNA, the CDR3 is TGTGCCAGCGTACCACAGGCGCCCTATGGCTACACCTTC. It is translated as CASVPQAPYGYTF.

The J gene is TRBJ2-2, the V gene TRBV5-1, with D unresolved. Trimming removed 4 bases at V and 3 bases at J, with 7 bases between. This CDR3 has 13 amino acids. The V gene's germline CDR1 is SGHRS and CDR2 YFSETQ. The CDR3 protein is CASSPYDTGELFF. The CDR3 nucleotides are TGCGCCAGCAGCCCCTATGACACCGGGGAGCTGTTTTTT.

The CDR3 region is CASASNTEAFF. The CDR3 bases are TGTGCGTCAGCCAGTAACACTGAAGCTTTCTTT. The V call is TRBV7-2, the J call TRBJ1-1; no reliable D call. Germline values: CDR1 SGHTA, CDR2 FQGNSA. This CDR3 has 11 amino acids.

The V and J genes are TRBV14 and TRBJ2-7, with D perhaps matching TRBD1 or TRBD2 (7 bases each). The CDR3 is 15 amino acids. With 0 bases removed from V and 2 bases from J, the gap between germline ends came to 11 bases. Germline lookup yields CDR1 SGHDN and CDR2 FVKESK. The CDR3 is CASSQDQGGAYEQYF. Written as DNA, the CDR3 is TGTGCCAGCAGCCAAGACCAGGGGGGGGCCTACGAGCAGTACTTC. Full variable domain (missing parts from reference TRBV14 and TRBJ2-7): EAGVTQFPSHSVIEKGQTVTLRCDPISGHDNLYWYRRVMGKEIKFLLHFVKESKQDESGMPNNRFLAERTGGTYSTLKVQPAELEDSGVYFCASSQDQGGAYEQYFGPGTRLTVT.

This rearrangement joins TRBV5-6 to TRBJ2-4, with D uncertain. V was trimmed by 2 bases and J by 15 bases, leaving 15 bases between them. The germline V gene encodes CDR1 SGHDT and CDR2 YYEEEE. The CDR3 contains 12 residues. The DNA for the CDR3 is TGTGCCAGCAGCTTCCTTATGTCCCATCCGTACTTC. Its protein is CASSFLMSHPYF.

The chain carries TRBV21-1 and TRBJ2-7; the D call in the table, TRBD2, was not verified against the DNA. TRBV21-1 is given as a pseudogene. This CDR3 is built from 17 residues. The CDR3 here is CASPLAGGPTVIYEQYF. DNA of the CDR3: TGTGCCAGCCCTCTAGCGGGAGGCCCGACTGTAATCTACGAGCAGTACTTC.

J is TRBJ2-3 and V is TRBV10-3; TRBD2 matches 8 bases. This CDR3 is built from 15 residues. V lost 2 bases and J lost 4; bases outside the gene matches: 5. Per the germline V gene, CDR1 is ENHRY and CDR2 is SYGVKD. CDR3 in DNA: TGTGCCATCAGTGAGCTTCGGGGGGGCCCAGATACGCAGTATTTT. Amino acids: CAISELRGGPDTQYF.